The clone carrying this T cell receptor beta chain was counted at least ten times. Amplified TCR beta CDR3 regions derived from RNA transcripts. The TCR CDR3 was amplified in a first-round RT-PCR using the HTBI primer set. Via MiXCR, TCRdb re-called the multiplex PCR reads, giving one row per CDR3 protein. The table records a few hundred thousand distinct CDR3 sequences, around 19% of them present only once. This sample was taken from a study of T cells in Graves' hyperthyroidism and ophthalmopathy. This CDR3 comprises 12 residues. Germline values: CDR1 MNHNS, CDR2 SASEGT. The V and J ends lost 8 bases and 4 bases respectively, with 12 bases between them. In making diagnoses, clinical symptoms, serum thyroxine and TRAb, thyroid ultrasound and orbital computed tomography were all used. Fresh peripheral blood, roughly 9.8 ml of it, supplied the PBMCs.

V is TRBV6-1 and J is TRBJ2-7; D is perhaps TRBD2 (5 bases). This receptor was identified in a man aged 40-49 years with Graves' hyperthyroidism. Sequenced material: blood. This chain's CDR3 is CASGRTDYEQYF. The CDR3, as DNA: TGTGCCAGCGGAAGGACTGATTACGAGCAGTACTTC.